What follows are 7 T cell receptor beta chains derived from one specimen sequenced in a study of T cell responses to AZD1222 COVID-19 vaccine. Sequencing was performed with immunoSEQ multiplex PCR; in TCRdb, only in-frame clones are kept and a portion is missing. This table holds 110,000 or so clones, approximately 90% found once. The starting material was peripheral blood, obtained 28 days after the second AZD1222 dose. These receptors were obtained from an adult who received the AZD1222 COVID-19 vaccine.

This rearrangement joins TRBV15 to TRBJ2-7, with D unclear. Germline CDR1 is LNHNV and CDR2 is YYDKDF (reference sequence). This CDR3 contains 13 residues. The V end lost 0 bases, the J end lost 6 bases, and 9 bases lay between the germline ends. CDR3 protein: CATSREASREQYF. The CDR3 bases are TGTGCCACCAGCAGAGAGGCTTCCCGCGAGCAGTACTTC.

The rearrangement uses TRBV6-2 or TRBV6-3 and TRBJ1-1; D ambiguous. The length of the CDR3 is 16 residues. Germline V lookup: CDR1 MNHEY, CDR2 SVGEGT. Trimming pared 7 bases from V and 3 bases from J, leaving 21 bases between. CDR3 amino acids: CASTPLVRSLDTEAFF. The CDR3 region has the DNA TGTGCCAGCACCCCTCTGGTGAGATCCCTTGACACTGAAGCTTTCTTT.

The gene calls are TRBV24-1 and TRBJ2-3, with a possible D match to TRBD2 (5 bases). Germline loops: CDR1 KGHDR, CDR2 SFDVKD. V was cut by 2 bases and J by 1 base, with 18 bases left in between. CDR3 size: 18 residues. The CDR3 loop reads CATSDSVGERRGTDTQYF. CDR3 DNA sequence: TGTGCCACCAGTGATTCTGTCGGCGAGCGGAGAGGCACAGATACGCAGTATTTT.

The chain recombines TRBV9 with TRBJ2-3, with D tentatively TRBD2 (6 bases). V gave up 0 bases and J gave up 0 bases, with 8 bases separating them. CDR3 size: 15 residues. CDR1 and CDR2 from the germline V gene are SGDLS and YYNGEE. CDR3 DNA: TGTGCCAGCAGCGTAGTAAGCGGGAGCACAGATACGCAGTATTTT. It encodes CASSVVSGSTDTQYF.

The chain employs TRBV19 and TRBJ1-2, with TRBD1 identical over 7 bases. The CDR3 length is 14 residues. CDR1 and CDR2 from the germline V gene are LNHDA and SQIVND (reference sequence). The trim removed 6 bases at V and 7 bases at J, leaving 11 bases unmatched. The CDR3 is CASSIQGIPTGYTF. As DNA, the CDR3 is TGTGCCAGTAGCATACAGGGGATCCCGACTGGCTACACCTTC.

Written as DNA, the CDR3 is TGTGCCAGCAGCAGCAGGGTCCGGGGAAACACCATATATTTT. It yields the protein CASSSRVRGNTIYF. This chain uses TRBV7-9 with TRBJ1-3; weak D call: TRBD1 (5 bases). CDR3 size: 14 residues. V lost 5 bases and J 4 bases, leaving 12 bases between the germline ends. Germline lookup yields CDR1 SEHNR and CDR2 FQNEAQ (reference sequence).

This sequence joins TRBV24-1 and TRBJ2-5, with unresolved D. The length of the CDR3 is 17 residues. Germline CDR1 KGHDR, CDR2 SFDVKD. Deletions cut 2 bases from V and 6 bases from J, with 21 bases between. The CDR3 bases are TGTGCCACCAGTGATTCCCGCTCTCCCTCCGAACTGCAGACCCAGTACTTC. Translated, it gives CATSDSRSPSELQTQYF.